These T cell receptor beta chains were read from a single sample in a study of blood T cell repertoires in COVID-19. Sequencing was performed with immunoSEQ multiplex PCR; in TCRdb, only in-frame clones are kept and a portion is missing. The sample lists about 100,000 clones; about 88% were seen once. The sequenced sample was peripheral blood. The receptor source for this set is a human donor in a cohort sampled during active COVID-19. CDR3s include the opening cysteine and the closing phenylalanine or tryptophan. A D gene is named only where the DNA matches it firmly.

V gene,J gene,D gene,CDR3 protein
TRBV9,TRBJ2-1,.,CASSPQDSLNNEQFF
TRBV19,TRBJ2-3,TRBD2,CASSPGTTRDTQYF
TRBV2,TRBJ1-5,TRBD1,CASSEGRGLQPQHF
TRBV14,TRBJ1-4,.,CASSQISGHTATNEKLFF
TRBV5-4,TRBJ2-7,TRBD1,CASSHSLDRATYEQYF
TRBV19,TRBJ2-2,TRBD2,CASRGLAPGELFF
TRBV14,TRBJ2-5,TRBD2,CASSPPHLAGVWETQYF
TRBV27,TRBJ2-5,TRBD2,CASSSWTSGGKTQYF
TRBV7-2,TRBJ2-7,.,CASSLLLEQYF
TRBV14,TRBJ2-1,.,CASSRTRNEQFF
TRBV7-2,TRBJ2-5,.,CASSSPGYETQYF
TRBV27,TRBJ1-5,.,CASSPTGTPGRGQPQHF
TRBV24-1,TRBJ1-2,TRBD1,CATSGDSWGYTF
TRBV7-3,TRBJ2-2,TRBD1,CASSYRGTGELFF
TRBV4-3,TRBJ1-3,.,CASSQGALPGNSGNTIYF
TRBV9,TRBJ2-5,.,CASSVSREETQYF
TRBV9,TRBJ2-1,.,CASAGGGQNEQFF
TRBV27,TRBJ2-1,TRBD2,CTCSGSSYNEQFF